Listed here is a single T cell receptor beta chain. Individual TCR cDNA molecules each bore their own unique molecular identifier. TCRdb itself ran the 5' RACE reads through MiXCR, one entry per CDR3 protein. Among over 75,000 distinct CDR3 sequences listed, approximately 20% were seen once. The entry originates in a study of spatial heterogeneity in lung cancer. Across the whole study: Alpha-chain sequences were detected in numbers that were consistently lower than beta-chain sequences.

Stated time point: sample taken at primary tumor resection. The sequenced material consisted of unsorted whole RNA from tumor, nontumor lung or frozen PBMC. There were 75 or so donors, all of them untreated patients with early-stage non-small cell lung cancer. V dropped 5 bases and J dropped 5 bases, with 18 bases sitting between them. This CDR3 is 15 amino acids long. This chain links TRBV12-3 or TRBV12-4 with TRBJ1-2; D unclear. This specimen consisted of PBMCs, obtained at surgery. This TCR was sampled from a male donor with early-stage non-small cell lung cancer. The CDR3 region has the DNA TGTGCCAGCAGTGGCCCCCAATCGAAGGGATATGGCTACACCTTC. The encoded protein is CASSGPQSKGYGYTF.